This TCR beta chain was sequenced during a study of blood T cell repertoires in COVID-19. Overall study: Specimens from acute and convalescent COVID-19 originated in the United States, Italy and Spain. T cells, B-cell-depleted T cells, or PBMCs provided the cDNA or gDNA that served as material.

Study members were between about 18 and 100 years old and lived in some 26 US regions. Two consecutive negative NP/OP PCR tests, clearance, or resolved symptoms defined Cohort 3 recovery. The CDR3 is 15 amino acids. V was clipped by 5 bases and J by 3 bases, with 15 bases between them. Germline V gene lookup returns CDR1 SEHNR and CDR2 FQNEAQ (reference sequence). Profiled with immunoSEQ multiplex PCR; TCRdb holds only in-frame clones, not every one. The table lists approximately 270,000 clones, roughly 89% of them singletons. The sequence was collected from a woman aged 60-70 years who had recovered from COVID-19. The rearrangement joins TRBV7-9 to TRBJ2-3, with a tentative D call TRBD2 (5 bases). The sequenced sample consisted of PBMCs or T cells enriched from blood (not recorded which). The CDR3 coding sequence is TGTGCCAGCAGCGTGCGGGCCTCTCCAACAGATACGCAGTATTTT. Translation: CASSVRASPTDTQYF.